A selection of T cell receptor beta chains follows, all from one sample in a study of metastatic and nonmetastatic thyroid tumors. With MiXCR, TCRdb reprocessed the PCR reads. The sample shows around 29,000 clones, 20% to 25% of them seen only once. The sample consisted of blood. The origin of the receptors is a female donor with papillary thyroid cancer or a benign thyroid nodule (not recorded which). Some clones in this sample may be carry-over from other donors' samples. CDR3s include the opening cysteine and the closing phenylalanine or tryptophan. Each record gives: V gene, J gene, D gene, clone size, CDR3 DNA, CDR3 protein. The D gene is left open where the match is weak. Clone size, where shown, is once, few, many, or a class for clones that have expanded.

v_gene: TRBV6-1; j_gene: TRBJ2-7; d_gene: TRBD1; abundance: medium-sized; CDR3nt: TGTGCCAGCAGTGCCCCCCCGGGACAGGGGTCCTACGAGCAGTACTTC; CDR3aa: CASSAPPGQGSYEQYF
v_gene: TRBV7-8; j_gene: TRBJ2-3; d_gene: TRBD1; abundance: many; CDR3nt: TGTGCCAGCAGCCCTTCGGGACAGGGGGCTTTTTCAGATACGCAGTATTTT; CDR3aa: CASSPSGQGAFSDTQYF
v_gene: TRBV9; j_gene: TRBJ2-2; d_gene: TRBD2; abundance: many; CDR3nt: TGTGCCAGCAGCGTAGGTCCCGGGACTAGCGGGGCCGGGGAGCTGTTTTTT; CDR3aa: CASSVGPGTSGAGELFF
v_gene: TRBV6-1; j_gene: TRBJ2-1; d_gene: NA; abundance: few; CDR3nt: TGTGCCAGCAGCGGTACTATCTCCTACAATGAGCAGTTCTTC; CDR3aa: CASSGTISYNEQFF
v_gene: TRBV6-5; j_gene: TRBJ2-7; d_gene: NA; abundance: few; CDR3nt: TGTGCCAGCAGTTACGATAGGGGGGCCACCTACGAGCAGTACTTC; CDR3aa: CASSYDRGATYEQYF
v_gene: TRBV20-1; j_gene: TRBJ2-1; d_gene: NA; abundance: NA; CDR3nt: TGCAGTGCTAGAAAGGGCGGAGACAATGAGCAGTTCTTC; CDR3aa: CSARKGGDNEQFF
v_gene: TRBV29-1; j_gene: TRBJ2-5; d_gene: TRBD2; abundance: many; CDR3nt: TGCAGCGGAAGTAGCGGGAGCGTGGGAGAGACCCAGTACTTC; CDR3aa: CSGSSGSVGETQYF
v_gene: TRBV19; j_gene: TRBJ2-7; d_gene: NA; abundance: few; CDR3nt: TGTGCCAGTAGTCTAGCGCGAAGCTCCTACGAGCAGTACTTC; CDR3aa: CASSLARSSYEQYF
v_gene: TRBV29-1; j_gene: TRBJ2-3; d_gene: TRBD2; abundance: many; CDR3nt: TGCAGCGTTGAGAGAACTAGCGGAAATACGCAGTATTTT; CDR3aa: CSVERTSGNTQYF
v_gene: TRBV30; j_gene: TRBJ2-2; d_gene: NA; abundance: NA; CDR3nt: TGTGCCTGGCGGACACTCGGGGAGCTGTTTTTT; CDR3aa: CAWRTLGELFF
v_gene: TRBV20-1; j_gene: TRBJ1-5; d_gene: NA; abundance: many; CDR3nt: TGCAGTGCTAGAGAGGCAAAGGGGAGCAATCAGCCCCAGCATTTT; CDR3aa: CSAREAKGSNQPQHF
v_gene: TRBV25-1; j_gene: TRBJ1-2; d_gene: TRBD1; abundance: NA; CDR3nt: TGTGCCAGCAGTGATTTAGCAGGGGGTGGCTATGGCTACACCTTC; CDR3aa: CASSDLAGGGYGYTF
v_gene: TRBV20-1; j_gene: TRBJ2-3; d_gene: NA; abundance: NA; CDR3nt: TGCAGTGCTAGAGACGGGAGTGCAGATACGCAGTATTTT; CDR3aa: CSARDGSADTQYF
v_gene: TRBV18; j_gene: TRBJ2-3; d_gene: NA; abundance: NA; CDR3nt: TGTGCCAGCTCACCAAGGGTAGGAGGCACAGATACGCAGTATTTT; CDR3aa: CASSPRVGGTDTQYF
v_gene: TRBV20-1; j_gene: TRBJ2-3; d_gene: NA; abundance: NA; CDR3nt: TGCAGTGCTCCAGACGGGAAAAGGAGCACAGATACGCAGTATTTT; CDR3aa: CSAPDGKRSTDTQYF
v_gene: TRBV7-3; j_gene: TRBJ2-3; d_gene: TRBD2; abundance: many; CDR3nt: TGTGCCAGCAGCTTATGGGGGGGGGATACGCAGTATTTT; CDR3aa: CASSLWGGDTQYF
v_gene: TRBV2; j_gene: TRBJ1-5; d_gene: NA; abundance: many; CDR3nt: TGTGCCAGCAGTGAAGCCAGGCCCGGCAATCAGCCCCAGCATTTT; CDR3aa: CASSEARPGNQPQHF
v_gene: TRBV6-5; j_gene: TRBJ1-5; d_gene: NA; abundance: medium-sized; CDR3nt: TGTGCCAGCAGTTACTCGGCTTCCTGCGATCAGCCCCAGCATTTT; CDR3aa: CASSYSASCDQPQHF
v_gene: TRBV20-1; j_gene: TRBJ1-2; d_gene: NA; abundance: many; CDR3nt: TGCAGTGCTAGAGCCCGACAGTTCCTTAACTATGGCTACACCTTC; CDR3aa: CSARARQFLNYGYTF
v_gene: TRBV7-3; j_gene: TRBJ2-7; d_gene: NA; abundance: NA; CDR3nt: TGTGCCAGCAGCTCTTCGGGGGAGTATAGTTACGAGCAGTACTTC; CDR3aa: CASSSSGEYSYEQYF
v_gene: TRBV28; j_gene: TRBJ2-7; d_gene: TRBD2; abundance: medium-sized; CDR3nt: TGTGCCAGCAGATCTAGCGGCTACGAGCAGTACTTC; CDR3aa: CASRSSGYEQYF
v_gene: TRBV18; j_gene: TRBJ2-7; d_gene: NA; abundance: NA; CDR3nt: TGTGCCAGCTCGGAACTAGGACAGAGAGAGCAGTACTTC; CDR3aa: CASSELGQREQYF
v_gene: TRBV15; j_gene: TRBJ2-1; d_gene: NA; abundance: many; CDR3nt: TGTGCCACCAGCAGAGATCCGGGCTTGACTTCCTACAATGAGCAGTTCTTC; CDR3aa: CATSRDPGLTSYNEQFF
v_gene: TRBV7-9; j_gene: TRBJ1-2; d_gene: TRBD1; abundance: NA; CDR3nt: TGTGCCAGCAGCTCGGGACAGGGGATTCGTGGCTACACCTTC; CDR3aa: CASSSGQGIRGYTF
v_gene: TRBV18; j_gene: TRBJ1-1; d_gene: NA; abundance: few; CDR3nt: TGTGCCAGCTCACCAGGGTTCGAGAAGGGGATGACAGCTTTCTTT; CDR3aa: CASSPGFEKGMTAFF
v_gene: TRBV11-2; j_gene: TRBJ1-1; d_gene: NA; abundance: many; CDR3nt: TGTGCCAGCAGCCCACGCTGGGGAGATTACACTGAAGCTTTCTTT; CDR3aa: CASSPRWGDYTEAFF
v_gene: TRBV11-1; j_gene: TRBJ2-6; d_gene: NA; abundance: few; CDR3nt: TGTGCCAGCAGCTTAAACTTGGATTTGTCTGGGGCCAACGTCCTGACTTTC; CDR3aa: CASSLNLDLSGANVLTF
v_gene: TRBV30; j_gene: TRBJ1-2; d_gene: TRBD1; abundance: many; CDR3nt: TGTGCCTGGAGCAGGGGGGGTAACTATGGCTACACCTTC; CDR3aa: CAWSRGGNYGYTF
v_gene: TRBV19; j_gene: TRBJ1-1; d_gene: TRBD1; abundance: NA; CDR3nt: TGTGCCAGTAGCCCCTCGACAGGGTTCATGAACACTGAAGCTTTCTTT; CDR3aa: CASSPSTGFMNTEAFF
v_gene: TRBV7-9; j_gene: TRBJ2-4; d_gene: TRBD1; abundance: NA; CDR3nt: TGTGCCAGCAGCCAGACAGGGTTGCATGTCAAAAACATTCAGTACTTC; CDR3aa: CASSQTGLHVKNIQYF
v_gene: TRBV6-1; j_gene: TRBJ1-2; d_gene: NA; abundance: NA; CDR3nt: TGTGCCAGCAGTGAAAAGGGTAACTATGGCTACACCTTC; CDR3aa: CASSEKGNYGYTF
v_gene: TRBV20-1; j_gene: TRBJ2-1; d_gene: NA; abundance: many; CDR3nt: TGCAGTGCTAGAGGAAAGGACAGACCTTTTGGTGAGCAGTTCTTC; CDR3aa: CSARGKDRPFGEQFF
v_gene: TRBV6-5; j_gene: TRBJ2-7; d_gene: TRBD2; abundance: NA; CDR3nt: TGTGCCAGCAGTTCGGGACTAGCTTGGGAGCAGTACTTC; CDR3aa: CASSSGLAWEQYF
v_gene: TRBV7-3; j_gene: TRBJ2-1; d_gene: TRBD1; abundance: few; CDR3nt: TGTGCCAGCAGCCCCGGACAGGGTTTGAGTAGTGAGCAGTTCTTC; CDR3aa: CASSPGQGLSSEQFF
v_gene: TRBV19; j_gene: TRBJ2-2; d_gene: TRBD1; abundance: many; CDR3nt: TGTGCCAGTAGATACAGGGGGTCATCGAACACCGGGGAGCTGTTTTTT; CDR3aa: CASRYRGSSNTGELFF
v_gene: TRBV5-1; j_gene: TRBJ2-1; d_gene: NA; abundance: many; CDR3nt: TGCGCCAGCAGCTGGACAGCAGACAATGAGCAGTTCTTC; CDR3aa: CASSWTADNEQFF
v_gene: TRBV6-1; j_gene: TRBJ2-7; d_gene: TRBD1; abundance: NA; CDR3nt: TGTGCCAGCAGTGCGTTAACAGGGGTCAACTATCAGTACTTC; CDR3aa: CASSALTGVNYQYF
v_gene: TRBV7-2; j_gene: TRBJ2-3; d_gene: TRBD2; abundance: NA; CDR3nt: TGTGCCAGCAGCAATAGCGGGAGGTTGGATACGCAGTATTTT; CDR3aa: CASSNSGRLDTQYF
v_gene: TRBV19; j_gene: TRBJ1-5; d_gene: TRBD1; abundance: few; CDR3nt: TGTGCCAGTAGCCAAATCGACAGGGGCGGTCAGCCCCAGCATTTT; CDR3aa: CASSQIDRGGQPQHF
v_gene: TRBV5-1; j_gene: TRBJ1-2; d_gene: TRBD1; abundance: NA; CDR3nt: TGCGCCAGCAGCTCCGAGGACAGGGGCTATGGCTACACCTTC; CDR3aa: CASSSEDRGYGYTF
v_gene: TRBV7-2; j_gene: TRBJ2-7; d_gene: TRBD1; abundance: many; CDR3nt: TGTGCCAGCAGCCGGACAGGGGGCGCCGGGTACGAGCAGTACTTC; CDR3aa: CASSRTGGAGYEQYF
v_gene: TRBV11-2; j_gene: TRBJ2-1; d_gene: TRBD2; abundance: NA; CDR3nt: TGTGCCAGCAGCCCGCCTTCGGGCGGGAGTGCCGGTGAGCAGTTCTTC; CDR3aa: CASSPPSGGSAGEQFF
v_gene: TRBV27; j_gene: TRBJ2-3; d_gene: NA; abundance: few; CDR3nt: TGTGCCAGCAGTTTTCTAACTAGCACAGATACGCAGTATTTT; CDR3aa: CASSFLTSTDTQYF
v_gene: TRBV7-2; j_gene: TRBJ2-6; d_gene: TRBD1; abundance: many; CDR3nt: TGTGCCAGCAGTCCCGGGACAGGGTCTCTTTGGGCCAACGTCCTGACTTTC; CDR3aa: CASSPGTGSLWANVLTF
v_gene: TRBV28; j_gene: TRBJ2-3; d_gene: NA; abundance: many; CDR3nt: TGTGCCAGCAGTCTAAAGGGGCTGGTTCCCACAGATACGCAGTATTTT; CDR3aa: CASSLKGLVPTDTQYF
v_gene: TRBV6-2/TRBV6-3; j_gene: TRBJ2-6; d_gene: NA; abundance: few; CDR3nt: TGTGCCAGCACAGAACAGGGACTCTCTGGGGCCAACGTCCTGACTTTC; CDR3aa: CASTEQGLSGANVLTF
v_gene: TRBV7-9; j_gene: TRBJ1-2; d_gene: TRBD1; abundance: many; CDR3nt: TGTGCCAGCAGCACGGGACAGATTGACTACACCTTC; CDR3aa: CASSTGQIDYTF
v_gene: TRBV5-6; j_gene: TRBJ2-7; d_gene: TRBD1; abundance: NA; CDR3nt: TGTGCCAGCAGCACGACAGGGTCTCCCTACGAGCAGTACTTC; CDR3aa: CASSTTGSPYEQYF
v_gene: TRBV7-9; j_gene: TRBJ2-1; d_gene: NA; abundance: many; CDR3nt: TGTGCCAGCAACAGACAAAGCTCCTACAATGAGCAGTTCTTC; CDR3aa: CASNRQSSYNEQFF
v_gene: TRBV15; j_gene: TRBJ1-3; d_gene: NA; abundance: NA; CDR3nt: TGTGCCACCAGCATAGCGTCAGGTGGAAACACCATATATTTT; CDR3aa: CATSIASGGNTIYF